The rows below give T cell receptor beta chains drawn from one sample of a study of blood T cell repertoires in COVID-19. Clones were sequenced by immunoSEQ multiplex PCR, and TCRdb holds only the in-frame ones, with some missing. The table includes hundreds of thousands of clones, over 70% detected once. Sequencing was done on a sample of peripheral blood. Receptors were obtained from a man in his forties or fifties with acute or convalescent COVID-19. CDR3s leave out the opening cysteine and the closing phenylalanine or tryptophan.

V	J	CDR3
TRBV6-2/TRBV6-3	TRBJ1-4	ASSRIVRTGNNEKLF
TRBV10-2	TRBJ2-7	ASSEGLAGAS
TRBV16	TRBJ1-1	ASSPRGQGVFAEAF
TRBV5-4	TRBJ2-3	ASSLKTSIPSTQY
TRBV24-1	TRBJ2-3	ATSDPSGSPDTQY
TRBV28	TRBJ2-1	ATGDRVHRF
TRBV7-2	TRBJ2-4	ASSPTGGLAKNIQY
TRBV27	TRBJ2-1	ASSLLGLAAGINNEQF
TRBV27	TRBJ2-1	ASSLVATRDNEQF
TRBV5-1	TRBJ2-7	ASSLVVTGNEQY
TRBV5-5	TRBJ1-2	ASSLGQGAEGYT
TRBV19	TRBJ2-7	ASSISGTGVYEQY
TRBV6-5	TRBJ1-5	ASSKGFENQPQH
TRBV5-1	TRBJ1-2	ASSLGQGALRGYT
TRBV6-1	TRBJ2-2	ASSEFSLNTGELF
TRBV7-2	TRBJ2-4	ASSAGGFAKNIQY
TRBV5-1	TRBJ2-1	ASSGGLAAYNEQF
TRBV7-8	TRBJ2-1	ASSLRRVSYNEQF
TRBV15	TRBJ1-4	ATSRDRERPKF
TRBV2	TRBJ2-1	ASSAGFNEQF
TRBV28	TRBJ2-7	ASSSTMGRGYEQY
TRBV2	TRBJ1-4	ASSEGRTVKEKLF
TRBV11-2	TRBJ2-7	ASSSLRDRGHEQY
TRBV27	TRBJ2-7	ASSFSFGIHYEQY
TRBV29-1	TRBJ2-5	SGQTGSKETQY
TRBV4-1	TRBJ2-3	ASSQDSPKGGPGGDTQY
TRBV23-1	TRBJ1-5	ASFLRGADGGDNQPQH
TRBV24-1	TRBJ1-4	ATLQTKSNEKLF
TRBV9	TRBJ2-1	ASSEGLAGGNEQF
TRBV15	TRBJ2-1	ATSSRRRYHEQF